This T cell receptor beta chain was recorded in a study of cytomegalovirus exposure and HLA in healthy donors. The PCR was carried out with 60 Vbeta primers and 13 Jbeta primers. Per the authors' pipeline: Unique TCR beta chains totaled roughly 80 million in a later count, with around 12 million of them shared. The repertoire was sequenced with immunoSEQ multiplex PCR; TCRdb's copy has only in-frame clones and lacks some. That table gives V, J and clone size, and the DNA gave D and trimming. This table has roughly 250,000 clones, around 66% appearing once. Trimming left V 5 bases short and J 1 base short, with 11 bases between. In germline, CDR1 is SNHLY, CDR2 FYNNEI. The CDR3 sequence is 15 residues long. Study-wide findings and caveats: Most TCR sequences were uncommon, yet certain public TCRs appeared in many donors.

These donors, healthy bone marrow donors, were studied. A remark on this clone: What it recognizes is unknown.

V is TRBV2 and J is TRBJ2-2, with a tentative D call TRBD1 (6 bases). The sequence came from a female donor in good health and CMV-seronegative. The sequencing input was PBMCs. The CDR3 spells CASSILGGNTGELFF. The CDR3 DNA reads TGTGCCAGCAGTATTCTAGGGGGGAACACCGGGGAGCTGTTTTTT.